The source of this TCR beta chain is a study of shared clonotypes between healthy human individuals. For the study at large: Donor ages ranged 18 to 49 years: two women, three men.

The V end was cut by 0 bases, the J end by 1 base, with 10 bases between. The CDR3 has 15 amino acids. Per the germline V gene, CDR1 is SGHRS and CDR2 is YFSETQ. The assay was carried out at the deep level. The protocol was immunoSEQ multiplex PCR, while the TCRdb copy is restricted to in-frame clones and leaves out a portion. Of around 1.5 million clones detected, approximately 98% appear once; the ten largest clones hold about 0.45%. The sequence came from a man aged 25-40 years in good health. Sequencing input: naive CD4+ T cells sorted from blood. Stated subset: CD45RA+ positively selected. V is TRBV5-1 and J is TRBJ2-5, with TRBD2 as a possible D gene (5 bases). In nucleotides, the CDR3 is TGCGCCAGCAGCTTGGGACTAATAGGCCAAGAGACCCAGTACTTC. Translation gives CASSLGLIGQETQYF.